This T cell receptor beta chain comes out of a study of shared clonotypes between healthy human individuals. The overall study: Per donor, three plates held CD4 naive cells, three held CD4 memory, two held CD8 naive and one held CD8 memory. Study-level points and caveats: The small donor group covered limited genetic and exposure diversity. Larger estimated richness was generally recorded for naive subsets relative to memory subsets.

Germline V gene sequence: CDR1 SGDLS, CDR2 YYNGEE. Trimming shortened V by 0 bases and J by 9 bases, and 10 bases separated the two germline ends. CDR3 length: 13 residues. Naive CD8 cells lacked CD45RO and underwent positive selection for CCR7, leaving out terminally differentiated effector memory CD45RA+ cells. Source study methods: ImmunoSEQ junction-only sequences lacked quality scores, so their filtering differed. Sequenced by immunoSEQ multiplex PCR; TCRdb stores in-frame clones only, minus some. Clone size and the V and J calls come from that table; the DNA yielded D and trimming. The repertoire holds hundreds of thousands of clones, with 95% to 98% as singletons. A remark on this clone: Its antigen is unknown.

The TCR was taken from a man between 25 and 39 years old in good health. The gene calls are TRBV9 and TRBJ2-1, with D tentatively TRBD1 (5 bases). Specimen: naive CD8+ T cells sorted from blood. The CDR3 region has the DNA TGTGCCAGCAGCGTAGTTTCAGGGATTGAGCAGTTCTTC. Residues: CASSVVSGIEQFF.